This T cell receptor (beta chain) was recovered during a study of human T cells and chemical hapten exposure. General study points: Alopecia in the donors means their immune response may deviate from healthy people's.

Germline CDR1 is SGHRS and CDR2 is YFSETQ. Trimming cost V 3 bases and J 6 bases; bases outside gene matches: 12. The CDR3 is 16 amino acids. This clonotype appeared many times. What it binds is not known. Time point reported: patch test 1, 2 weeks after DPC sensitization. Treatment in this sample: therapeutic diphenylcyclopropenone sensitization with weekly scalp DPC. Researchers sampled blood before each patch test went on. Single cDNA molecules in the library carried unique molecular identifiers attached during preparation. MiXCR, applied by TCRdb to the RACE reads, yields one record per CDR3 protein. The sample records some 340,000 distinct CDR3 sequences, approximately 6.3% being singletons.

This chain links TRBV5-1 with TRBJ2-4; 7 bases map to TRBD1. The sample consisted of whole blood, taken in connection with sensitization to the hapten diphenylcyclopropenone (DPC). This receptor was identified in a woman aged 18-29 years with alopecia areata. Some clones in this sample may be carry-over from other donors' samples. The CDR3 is CASSSGTVENRNIQYF. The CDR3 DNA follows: TGCGCCAGCAGCTCCGGGACAGTCGAAAACCGAAACATTCAGTACTTC.